This T cell receptor beta chain was observed in a study of blood T cell repertoires in COVID-19 (dated by TCRdb to 2018 to 2020). Study-level background: Samples covering the acute and convalescent phases of COVID-19 were provided by collaborators in the United States, Italy and Spain. The material from the prospective study consisted of cDNA or gDNA derived from T cells, B-cell-depleted T cells, or PBMCs. Deeply sampled blood TCRbeta repertoires from subjects exposed to, actively infected with, or recovered from COVID-19 were included in the dataset. A de-identified subject ID, COVID-19 status, age in years and sex were almost always included in the sample metadata. The repertoires were released in a freely available public database meant as a resource for research on the immune response to SARS-CoV-2. Samples came from the ongoing ImmuneRACE study (first 160 participants) plus 1,254 subjects from 6 global collaborators. Where HLA class I and class II types were available, the types were taken from metadata supplied by the sample provider, not from assay-based typing.

On this clone itself: Its antigen is currently not known. No much larger clonotype is one base removed from it; base qualities were not supplied.

Participants in the prospective study were enrolled through a virtual design, were aged about 18 to 100 years, and lived in approximately 25 United States geographic areas. Cohort assignment in the prospective study relied on participant-reported clinical history from a screening survey and a study questionnaire. Each participant in the prospective study had whole blood, serum and a nasopharyngeal or oropharyngeal swab collected by mobile phlebotomists. Prospective study participants could optionally give additional blood draws and questionnaires over a roughly 2-month period. Prospective study blood samples were shipped either frozen or at room temperature before DNA extraction. What the research found in general, with its limitations: How much clinical and demographic metadata was included differed by source and by participant, and the metadata was provided uncurated.

Reading the germline V gene gives CDR1 LGHNA and CDR2 YNFKEQ. After removal of 0 bases from V and 9 bases from J, the junction retains 5 bases not matched to a gene. The CDR3 has 14 amino acids, counting the end cysteine and phenylalanine. Only CDR3 DNA remains: 42 bases, in frame from the first base. TCRbeta CDR3 regions were amplified from genomic DNA by means of the immunoSEQ Assay, a bias-controlled multiplex PCR. For the original study's pipeline: The number of nucleated cells in each sample was estimated by amplification of reference gene primers within the assay. To quantify the absolute abundance of each unique TCRbeta CDR3 rearrangement, sequence reads were collapsed and filtered. Productive Simpson clonality was computed per sample as the square root of Simpson's diversity index over productive rearrangements. The immuneACCESS repertoire file appears here via TCRdb, limited to in-frame rearrangements. These files lack a portion of the clones; in checked studies, under half of the deficit traces to unresolved V genes, and the cause of the others is not known. V, J and clone size derive from that table, while D and trimming were established from the DNA sequence. For this sample the table gives around 190,000 clones, of which 86% were detected only once. The ten largest clones take up around 6% of the sample.

This receptor chain uses TRBV4-2 and TRBJ1-2, and 9 junctional nucleotides match TRBD1. Source material: PBMCs or T cells enriched from blood (not recorded which). The TCR was taken from a man aged 35 to 55 with acute COVID-19. DNA sequence: TGTGCCAGCAGCCAAGATCGACAGGGGGTTAGCTACACCTTC. The translation is CASSQDRQGVSYTF.